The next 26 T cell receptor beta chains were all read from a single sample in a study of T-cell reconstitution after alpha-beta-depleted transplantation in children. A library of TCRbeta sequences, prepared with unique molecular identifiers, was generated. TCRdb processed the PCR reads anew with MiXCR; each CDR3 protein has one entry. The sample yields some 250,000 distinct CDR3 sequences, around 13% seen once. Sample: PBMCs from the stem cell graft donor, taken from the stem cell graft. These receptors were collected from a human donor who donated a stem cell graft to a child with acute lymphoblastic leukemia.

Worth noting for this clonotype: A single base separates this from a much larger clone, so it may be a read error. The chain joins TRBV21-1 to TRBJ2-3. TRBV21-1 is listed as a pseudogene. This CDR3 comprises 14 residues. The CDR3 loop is CASSRAESTYTQYF. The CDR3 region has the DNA TGTGCCAGCAGCAGAGCGGAGAGCACATATACGCAGTATTTT.

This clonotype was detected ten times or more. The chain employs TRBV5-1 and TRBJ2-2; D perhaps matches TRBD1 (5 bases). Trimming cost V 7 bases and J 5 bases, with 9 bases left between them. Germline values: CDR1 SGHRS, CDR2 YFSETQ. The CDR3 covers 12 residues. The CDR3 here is CASYGATGELFF. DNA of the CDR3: TGCGCCAGCTATGGGGCGACCGGGGAGCTGTTTTTT.

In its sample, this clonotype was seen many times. The CDR3 region has the DNA TGCGCCAGCAGCTTTCTCGCAGGATCCGAGCAGTACTTC. Its protein is CASSFLAGSEQYF. This chain connects TRBV5-1 to TRBJ2-7; D call uncertain. V gave up 2 bases and J gave up 6 bases, with 12 bases separating them. The CDR3 spans 13 residues. From germline, CDR1 is SGHRS and CDR2 YFSETQ.

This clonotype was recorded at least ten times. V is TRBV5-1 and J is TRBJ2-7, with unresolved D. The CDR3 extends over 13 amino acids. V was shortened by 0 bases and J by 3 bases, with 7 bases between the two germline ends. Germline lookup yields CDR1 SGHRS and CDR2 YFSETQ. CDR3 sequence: CASSLEQSYEQYF. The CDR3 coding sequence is TGCGCCAGCAGCTTGGAGCAGAGCTACGAGCAGTACTTC.

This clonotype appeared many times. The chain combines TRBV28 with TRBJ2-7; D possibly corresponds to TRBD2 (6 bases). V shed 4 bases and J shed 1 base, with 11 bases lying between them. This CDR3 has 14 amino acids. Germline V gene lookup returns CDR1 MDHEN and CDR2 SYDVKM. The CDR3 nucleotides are TGTGCCAGCAGTTGGCCCGGGGGATCCTACGAGCAGTACTTC. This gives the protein CASSWPGGSYEQYF.

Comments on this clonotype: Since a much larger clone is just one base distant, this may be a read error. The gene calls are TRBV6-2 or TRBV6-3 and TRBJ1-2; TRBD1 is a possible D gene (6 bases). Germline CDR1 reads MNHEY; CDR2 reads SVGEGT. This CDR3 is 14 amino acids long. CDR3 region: CASSSRGRFNGDTF. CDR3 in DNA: TGTGCCAGCAGTTCCAGGGGCCGGTTCAATGGCGACACCTTC.

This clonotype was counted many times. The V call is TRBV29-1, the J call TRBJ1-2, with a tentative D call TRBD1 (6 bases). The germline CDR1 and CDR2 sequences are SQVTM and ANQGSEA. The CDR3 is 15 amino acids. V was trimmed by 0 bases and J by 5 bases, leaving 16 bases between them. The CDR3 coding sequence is TGCAGCGTTGAAGAAAAGTTGGGGGCGGTATATGGCTACACCTTC. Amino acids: CSVEEKLGAVYGYTF.

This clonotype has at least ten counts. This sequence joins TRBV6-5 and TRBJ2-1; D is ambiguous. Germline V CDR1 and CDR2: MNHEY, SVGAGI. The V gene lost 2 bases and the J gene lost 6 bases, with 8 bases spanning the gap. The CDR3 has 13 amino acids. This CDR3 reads CASSYGVGNEQFF. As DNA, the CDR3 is TGTGCCAGCAGTTACGGGGTGGGCAATGAGCAGTTCTTC.

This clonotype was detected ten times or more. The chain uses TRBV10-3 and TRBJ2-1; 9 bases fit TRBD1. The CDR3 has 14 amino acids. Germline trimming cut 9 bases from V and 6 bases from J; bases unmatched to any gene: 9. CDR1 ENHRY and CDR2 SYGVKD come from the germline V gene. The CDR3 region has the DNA TGTGCCATTGAACGGGACAGGGTTGGCAATGAGCAGTTCTTC. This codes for CAIERDRVGNEQFF.

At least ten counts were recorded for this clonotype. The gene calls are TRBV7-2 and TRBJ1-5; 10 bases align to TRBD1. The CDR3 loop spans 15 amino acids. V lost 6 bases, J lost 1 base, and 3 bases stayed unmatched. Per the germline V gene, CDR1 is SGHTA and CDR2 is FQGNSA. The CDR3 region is CASSLGQGSNQPQHF. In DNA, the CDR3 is TGTGCCAGCAGTTTGGGACAGGGGAGCAATCAGCCCCAGCATTTT.

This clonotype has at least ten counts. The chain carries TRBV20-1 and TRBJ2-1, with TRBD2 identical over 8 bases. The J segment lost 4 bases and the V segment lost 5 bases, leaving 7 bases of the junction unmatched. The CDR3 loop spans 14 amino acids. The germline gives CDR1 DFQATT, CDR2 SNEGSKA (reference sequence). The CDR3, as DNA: TGCAGTGCTGGGGCTAGCGGGCGATACAATGAGCAGTTCTTC. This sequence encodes CSAGASGRYNEQFF.

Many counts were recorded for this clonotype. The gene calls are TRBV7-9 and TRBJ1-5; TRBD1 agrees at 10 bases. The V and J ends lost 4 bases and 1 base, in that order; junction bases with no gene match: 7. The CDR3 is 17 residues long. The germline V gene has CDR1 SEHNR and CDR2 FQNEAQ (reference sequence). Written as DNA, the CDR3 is TGTGCCAGCAGCTCCACGGACAGGGGGGGAAGCAATCAGCCCCAGCATTTT. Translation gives CASSSTDRGGSNQPQHF.

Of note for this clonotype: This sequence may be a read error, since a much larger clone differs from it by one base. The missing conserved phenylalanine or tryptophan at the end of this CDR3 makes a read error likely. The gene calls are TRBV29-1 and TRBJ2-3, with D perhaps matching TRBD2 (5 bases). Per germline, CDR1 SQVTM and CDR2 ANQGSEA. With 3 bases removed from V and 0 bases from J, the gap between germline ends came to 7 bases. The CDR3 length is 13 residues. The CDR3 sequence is CSVDRTSTDTQYL. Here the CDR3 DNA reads TGCAGCGTTGATCGGACTAGCACAGATACGCAGTATTTA.

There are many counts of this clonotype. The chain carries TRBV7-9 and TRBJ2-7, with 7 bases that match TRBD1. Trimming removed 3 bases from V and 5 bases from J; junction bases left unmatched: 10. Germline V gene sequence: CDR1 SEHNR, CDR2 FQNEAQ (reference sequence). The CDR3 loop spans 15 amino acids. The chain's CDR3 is CASSFSQTGIDEQYF. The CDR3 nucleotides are TGTGCCAGCAGCTTCTCCCAGACAGGGATCGACGAGCAGTACTTC.

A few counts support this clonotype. The CDR3 DNA is TGTGCCAGCTCACCAGGGGACAGGGCTACCAATGAGCAGTTCTTC. As protein: CASSPGDRATNEQFF. The chain joins TRBV18 to TRBJ2-1; 9 bases line up with TRBD1. The CDR3 sequence is 15 residues long. Germline assignment: CDR1 KGHSH and CDR2 LQKENI. Germline trimming cut 2 bases from V and 6 bases from J; bases unmatched to any gene: 5.

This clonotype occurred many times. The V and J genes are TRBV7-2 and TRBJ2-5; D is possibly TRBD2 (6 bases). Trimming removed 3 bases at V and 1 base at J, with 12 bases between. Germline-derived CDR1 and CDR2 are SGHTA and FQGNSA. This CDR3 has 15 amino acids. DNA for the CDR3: TGTGCCAGCAGCTTCAACCGGGACTTCCAAGAGACCCAGTACTTC. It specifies CASSFNRDFQETQYF.

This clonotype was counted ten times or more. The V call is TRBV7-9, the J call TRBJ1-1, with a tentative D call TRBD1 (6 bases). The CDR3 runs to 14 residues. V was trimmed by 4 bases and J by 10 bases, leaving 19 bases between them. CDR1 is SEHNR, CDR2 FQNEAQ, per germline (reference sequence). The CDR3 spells CASSSLQGHSPAFF. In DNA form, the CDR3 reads TGTGCCAGCAGCTCCCTCCAGGGACACTCGCCAGCTTTCTTT.

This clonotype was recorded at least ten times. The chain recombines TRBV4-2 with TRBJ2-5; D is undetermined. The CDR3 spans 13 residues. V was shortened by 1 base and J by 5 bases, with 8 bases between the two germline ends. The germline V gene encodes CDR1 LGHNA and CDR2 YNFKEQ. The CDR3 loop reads CASSQAGRETQYF. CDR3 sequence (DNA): TGTGCCAGCAGCCAAGCAGGTCGCGAGACCCAGTACTTC.

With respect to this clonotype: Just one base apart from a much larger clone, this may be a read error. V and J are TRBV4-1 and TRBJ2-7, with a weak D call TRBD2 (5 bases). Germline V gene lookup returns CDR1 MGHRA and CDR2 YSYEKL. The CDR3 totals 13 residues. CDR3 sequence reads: CPSSLAFDYEQYF. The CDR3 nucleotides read TGTCCCAGCAGCCTAGCCTTCGACTACGAGCAGTACTTC.

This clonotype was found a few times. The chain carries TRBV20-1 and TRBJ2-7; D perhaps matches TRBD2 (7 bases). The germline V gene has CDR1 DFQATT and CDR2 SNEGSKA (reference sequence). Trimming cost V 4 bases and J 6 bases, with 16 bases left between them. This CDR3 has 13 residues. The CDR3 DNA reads TGCAGTGCTAACGTCCGGGGGGCACGCGAGCAGTACTTC. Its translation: CSANVRGAREQYF.

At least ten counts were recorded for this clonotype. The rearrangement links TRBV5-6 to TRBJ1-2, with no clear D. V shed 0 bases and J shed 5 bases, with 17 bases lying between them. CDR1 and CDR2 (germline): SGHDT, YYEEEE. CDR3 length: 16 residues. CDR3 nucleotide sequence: TGTGCCAGCAGCTTGGCCCGAGGTTCGGTGGTTTATGGCTACACCTTC. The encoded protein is CASSLARGSVVYGYTF.

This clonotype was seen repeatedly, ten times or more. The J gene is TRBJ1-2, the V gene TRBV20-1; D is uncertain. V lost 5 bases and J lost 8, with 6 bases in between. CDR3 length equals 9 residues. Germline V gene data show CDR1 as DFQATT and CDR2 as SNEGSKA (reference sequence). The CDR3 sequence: CSAYPGYTF. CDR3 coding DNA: TGCAGTGCTTACCCCGGCTACACCTTC.

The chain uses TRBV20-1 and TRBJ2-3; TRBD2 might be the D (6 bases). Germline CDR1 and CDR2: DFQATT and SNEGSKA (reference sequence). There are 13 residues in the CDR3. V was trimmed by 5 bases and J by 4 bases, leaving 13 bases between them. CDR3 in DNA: TGCAGTGCTCCAGGTAGCGGCGCAGATACGCAGTATTTT. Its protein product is CSAPGSGADTQYF.

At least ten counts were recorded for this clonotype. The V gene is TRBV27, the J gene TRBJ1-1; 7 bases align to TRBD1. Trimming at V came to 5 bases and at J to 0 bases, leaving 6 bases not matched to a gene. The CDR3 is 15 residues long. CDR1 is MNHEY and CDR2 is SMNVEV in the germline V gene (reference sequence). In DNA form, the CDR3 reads TGTGCCAGCAGTCGGGACAGATTAATGAACACTGAAGCTTTCTTT. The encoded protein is CASSRDRLMNTEAFF.

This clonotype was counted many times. CDR3 nucleotides: TGTGCCAGCAGTTTTAGGTCTCGCGGGGCGCTCTACAATGAGCAGTTCTTC. Its protein is CASSFRSRGALYNEQFF. The chain is built from TRBV28 and TRBJ2-1; D might be TRBD2 (6 bases). Germline loops: CDR1 MDHEN, CDR2 SYDVKM. The CDR3 loop spans 17 amino acids. Trimming stripped 3 bases from V and 3 bases from J, with 18 bases between.

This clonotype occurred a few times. CDR3 sequence (DNA): TGCGCCTCCTTTTCAGGAGGGCGGACAGGGGTTAGAAATGAGCAGTTCTTC. Protein sequence: CASFSGGRTGVRNEQFF. The genes are TRBV5-1 and TRBJ2-1, with TRBD1 identical over 9 bases. The germline gives CDR1 SGHRS, CDR2 YFSETQ. The CDR3 consists of 17 residues. Trimming at V came to 10 bases and at J to 7 bases, leaving 21 bases not matched to a gene.